Shown below are 27 T cell receptor beta chains from a single sample sequenced in a study of shared clonotypes between healthy human individuals. Naive CD8 cells lacked CD45RO, underwent positive selection for CCR7 and left out terminally differentiated effector memory CD45RA+ cells. The table came from immunoSEQ multiplex PCR; TCRdb's copy has only in-frame clones and leaves some out. Found here are about 2.1 million clones, 80% to 95% of them singletons; the top ten hold less than 2%. The sequencing sample was made of naive CD8+ T cells from PBMCs. Receptor source: a man younger than 35 in good health. Some clones in this sample may be carry-over from other donors' samples.

This clone was recorded once. The chain couples TRBV25-1 to TRBJ2-1; 8 bases fit TRBD1. CDR1 and CDR2 from the germline V gene are MGHDK and SYGVNS. There are 16 residues in the CDR3. The V and J ends lost 1 base and 4 bases, in that order; junction bases with no gene match: 6. DNA of the CDR3: TGTGCCAGCAGTGAATTTCGGGACAGGCTTTACAATGAGCAGTTCTTC. Protein product: CASSEFRDRLYNEQFF.

The J gene is TRBJ2-7, the V gene TRBV10-1; 9 bases align to TRBD1. The junction had 8 bases not matched to a gene; V was cut back by 8 bases and J by 3 bases. This CDR3 is 14 amino acids long. The germline V gene has CDR1 WNHNN and CDR2 SYGVQD (reference sequence). The CDR3 reads CASAPGQGIYEQYF. The CDR3 nucleotides are TGCGCCAGCGCCCCAGGACAGGGGATCTACGAGCAGTACTTC.

This chain joins TRBV27 and TRBJ2-2; D perhaps matches TRBD1 (5 bases). The ends were cut back, 4 bases at V and 7 bases at J, with 10 bases in the middle. The germline V gene encodes CDR1 MNHEY and CDR2 SMNVEV (reference sequence). The CDR3 extends over 13 amino acids. The CDR3 DNA sequence: TGTGCCAGCAGTTCCATAGGGGACGGGGAGCTGTTTTTT. Translated, it gives CASSSIGDGELFF.

Comments on this clone: The sample holds other DNA sequences that translate to the same CDR3. The J gene is TRBJ2-1, the V gene TRBV7-9; 10 nucleotides agree with TRBD2. This CDR3 contains 15 residues. Germline V gene sequence: CDR1 SEHNR, CDR2 FQNEAQ (reference sequence). After removal of 5 bases from V and 2 bases from J, the junction contained 3 bases not matched to a gene. The CDR3: CASSPTSGTYNEQFF. CDR3 in DNA: TGTGCCAGCAGCCCTACTAGCGGGACCTACAATGAGCAGTTCTTC.

V usage is TRBV7-6 and J usage is TRBJ2-1; D uncertain. This CDR3 spans 17 amino acids. From germline, CDR1 is SGHVS and CDR2 FNYEAQ. Between the trimmed V and J ends, which lost 5 bases and 0 bases, there was a span of 17 bases. The CDR3 protein is CASSLRPGESSYNEQFF. The CDR3 nucleotides are TGTGCCAGCAGCCTACGGCCCGGAGAGAGCTCCTACAATGAGCAGTTCTTC.

The V gene is TRBV6-5, the J gene TRBJ1-4, with 9 bases fitting TRBD1. CDR1 MNHEY and CDR2 SVGAGI come from the germline V gene. V shed 5 bases, J shed 10 bases, and the junction held 8 bases outside the gene matches. The CDR3 is 14 amino acids. The CDR3 here is CASSGQGSRGKLFF. The CDR3 DNA is TGTGCCAGCAGTGGACAGGGGTCGAGGGGAAAACTGTTTTTT.

The rearrangement links TRBV19 to TRBJ2-3; D may be TRBD2 (5 bases). Germline CDR1 is LNHDA and CDR2 is SQIVND (reference sequence). V gave up 0 bases and J gave up 1 base, with 11 bases separating them. This CDR3 comprises 16 residues. The CDR3 nucleotides read TGTGCCAGTAGTATAGAGGCGCGGGTGGGCACAGATACGCAGTATTTT. It is translated as CASSIEARVGTDTQYF.

This clone was counted a single time. J is TRBJ1-4 and V is TRBV10-3; maybe TRBD1 (6 bases). Germline-derived CDR1 and CDR2 are ENHRY and SYGVKD. Trimming cost V 3 bases and J 11 bases, with 13 bases left between them. The CDR3 has 13 amino acids. The CDR3 is CAISESRGEKLFF. The DNA of the CDR3 is TGTGCCATCAGTGAATCTAGGGGGGAGAAACTGTTTTTT.

The V call is TRBV9, the J call TRBJ1-5; a possible D gene is TRBD1 (6 bases). In germline, CDR1 is SGDLS, CDR2 YYNGEE. The V and J ends lost 3 bases and 7 bases respectively, with 14 bases between them. The CDR3 runs 14 residues. The CDR3 spells CASSEQGANQPQHF. CDR3 nucleotides: TGTGCCAGCAGCGAACAGGGAGCCAACCAGCCCCAGCATTTT.

In regard to this clone: At the DNA level, this CDR3 is encoded by other sequences in the same sample as well. This sequence joins TRBV27 and TRBJ2-7; no reliable D call. Trimming cost V 1 base and J 0 bases, with 4 bases left between them. This CDR3 has 13 amino acids. Germline V gene sequence: CDR1 MNHEY, CDR2 SMNVEV (reference sequence). CDR3 amino acids: CASSLYPSYEQYF. CDR3 DNA: TGTGCCAGCAGTTTATACCCCTCCTACGAGCAGTACTTC.

The chain is built from TRBV27 and TRBJ2-7; 8 bases agree with TRBD2. The V gene's germline CDR1 is MNHEY and CDR2 SMNVEV (reference sequence). The CDR3 covers 16 residues. V shed 5 bases and J 2 bases; nucleotides not matched to a gene: 11. CDR3 sequence (DNA): TGTGCCAGCAGTCTACGTGGCGGGAGGATCCCCTACGAGCAGTACTTC. Translated: CASSLRGGRIPYEQYF.

The J gene is TRBJ2-6, the V gene TRBV27, with D hard to call. Deletions cut 5 bases from V and 1 base from J, with 6 bases between. In germline, CDR1 is MNHEY, CDR2 SMNVEV (reference sequence). The CDR3 has 14 amino acids. CDR3 amino acids: CASSVNSGANVLTF. CDR3 DNA sequence: TGTGCCAGCAGTGTAAATTCTGGGGCCAACGTCCTGACTTTC.

The chain uses TRBV10-1 and TRBJ1-1; D perhaps matches TRBD1 (6 bases). Per germline, CDR1 WNHNN and CDR2 SYGVQD (reference sequence). With 7 bases removed from V and 4 bases from J, the gap between germline ends came to 13 bases. The CDR3 runs to 13 residues. The CDR3 region is CASKGGLSTEAFF. The CDR3 nucleotides read TGCGCCAGCAAAGGGGGGCTTTCCACTGAAGCTTTCTTT.

The chain carries TRBV7-6 and TRBJ1-5; possible D gene TRBD1, 5 bases. Looked up from germline, CDR1 is SGHVS and CDR2 is FNYEAQ. The CDR3 runs to 17 residues. Between the trimmed V and J ends, which lost 0 bases and 2 bases, there was a span of 14 bases. The CDR3 reads CASSLAPGARGNQPQHF. CDR3 sequence (DNA): TGTGCCAGCAGCTTAGCCCCCGGGGCGAGGGGCAATCAGCCCCAGCATTTT.

The chain carries TRBV29-1 and TRBJ2-4; TRBD1 agrees at 9 bases. The CDR3 spans 14 residues. With 6 bases clipped from V and 1 base from J, the junction kept 4 bases outside the gene matches. In germline, CDR1 is SQVTM, CDR2 ANQGSEA. The CDR3 DNA sequence: TGCAGCGTCGGCGGACAGGGGGCCAAAAACATTCAGTACTTC. This codes for CSVGGQGAKNIQYF.

This clone was observed a single time. The same CDR3 arises from other DNA sequences in this sample as well. The chain joins TRBV30 to TRBJ1-1; TRBD1 might be the D (6 bases). V was shortened by 3 bases and J by 1 base, with 9 bases between the two germline ends. The CDR3 covers 13 residues. The germline V gene encodes CDR1 GTSNPN and CDR2 SVGIG (reference sequence). The CDR3 DNA reads as TGTGCCTGGAGCCTAGGGGGGAACACTGAAGCTTTCTTT. Residues: CAWSLGGNTEAFF.

V is TRBV7-9 and J is TRBJ1-5; TRBD1 aligns across 7 bases. V was pared by 2 bases and J by 4 bases, with 8 bases of the junction left unmatched. The germline V gene encodes CDR1 SEHNR and CDR2 FQNEAQ (reference sequence). CDR3 length equals 16 residues. In DNA form, the CDR3 reads TGTGCCAGCAGCTTAAGTGTGGACAGGATGAATCAGCCCCAGCATTTT. Residues: CASSLSVDRMNQPQHF.

The rearrangement links TRBV28 to TRBJ1-2; a possible D gene is TRBD1 (5 bases). Germline CDR1 is MDHEN and CDR2 is SYDVKM. The V end lost 11 bases, the J end lost 4 bases, and 20 bases lay between the germline ends. The CDR3 consists of 14 residues. For the CDR3, the DNA is TGTGCCTCCAAGGGGTCAGTAGAAGTCTATGGCTACACCTTC. It encodes CASKGSVEVYGYTF.

This chain joins TRBV18 and TRBJ2-7; unclear D gene. V lost 4 bases and J lost 3, with 4 bases in between. This CDR3 spans 11 amino acids. Germline loops: CDR1 KGHSH, CDR2 LQKENI. The CDR3 region has the DNA TGTGCCAGCTCACTTAACTACGAGCAGTACTTC. This encodes CASSLNYEQYF.

This rearrangement joins TRBV7-8 to TRBJ2-1; D unclear. The CDR3 is 13 residues long. Deletions cut 5 bases from V and 7 bases from J, with 12 bases between. Germline V lookup: CDR1 SGHVS, CDR2 FQNEAQ. The CDR3 DNA reads TGTGCCAGCAGCGATCTGGCCAGAAATGAGCAGTTCTTC. This codes for CASSDLARNEQFF.

V and J are TRBV25-1 and TRBJ2-1, with 8 positions matching TRBD2. The CDR3 totals 16 residues. The V and J ends lost 4 bases and 10 bases, in that order; junction bases with no gene match: 15. The V gene's germline CDR1 is MGHDK and CDR2 SYGVNS. The CDR3 DNA reads TGTGCCAGCAGTGGGGGCGTCGGGAGGGCCAGCTGGGAGCAGTTCTTC. Translation: CASSGGVGRASWEQFF. Supplemented by reference TRBV25-1 and TRBJ2-1, the full variable domain reads EADIYQTPRYLVIGTGKKITLECSQTMGHDKMYWYQQDPGMELHLIHYSYGVNSTEKGDLSSESTVSRIRTEHFPLTLESARPSHTSQYLCASSGGVGRASWEQFFGPGTRLTVL.

This chain joins TRBV9 and TRBJ2-3; 7 bases fit TRBD2. From germline, CDR1 is SGDLS and CDR2 YYNGEE. The CDR3 length is 14 residues. Trimming removed 6 bases from V and 0 bases from J; junction bases left unmatched: 4. The CDR3 protein is CASKIAGSTDTQYF. The CDR3 DNA sequence: TGTGCCAGCAAAATAGCGGGTAGCACAGATACGCAGTATTTT.

The rearrangement uses TRBV13 and TRBJ2-7, with 10 nucleotides matching TRBD2. Germline trimming cut 3 bases from V and 3 bases from J; bases unmatched to any gene: 14. This CDR3 region has 18 residues. CDR1 is PRHDT, CDR2 FYEKMQ, per germline (reference sequence). CDR3 amino acids: CASSLGFGPSGSIYEQYF. CDR3 in DNA: TGTGCCAGCAGCTTGGGGTTCGGGCCTAGCGGGAGTATCTACGAGCAGTACTTC.

V is TRBV19 and J is TRBJ2-1, with 14 nucleotides matching TRBD2. V was clipped by 4 bases and J by 3 bases; unmatched bases: 8. Per germline, CDR1 LNHDA and CDR2 SQIVND (reference sequence). CDR3 size: 18 residues. CDR3 in amino acids: CASSTGLAGDSFYNEQFF. The CDR3 DNA reads as TGTGCCAGTAGTACGGGACTAGCGGGAGATTCTTTCTACAATGAGCAGTTCTTC. Combining the CDR3 with reference TRBV19 and TRBJ2-1 gives the whole variable domain DGGITQSPKYLFRKEGQNVTLSCEQNLNHDAMYWYRQDPGQGLRLIYYSQIVNDFQKGDIAEGYSVSREKKESFPLTVTSAQKNPTAFYLCASSTGLAGDSFYNEQFFGPGTRLTVL.

This clone was seen a single time. This chain uses TRBV7-2 with TRBJ2-5; D is unclear. This CDR3 comprises 14 residues. V lost 1 base and J lost 2, with 8 bases in between. CDR1 and CDR2 from the germline V gene are SGHTA and FQGNSA. CDR3 sequence: CASSLVSDQETQYF. The CDR3 nucleotides are TGTGCCAGCAGCTTAGTGTCAGATCAAGAGACCCAGTACTTC. The full variable domain, in which reference TRBV7-2 and TRBJ2-5 provide the parts outside the CDR3, is GAGVSQSPSNKVTEKGKDVELRCDPISGHTALYWYRQSLGQGLEFLIYFQGNSAPDKSGLPSDRFSAERTGGSVSTLTIQRTQQEDSAVYLCASSLVSDQETQYFGPGTRLLVL.

Worth noting for this clone: This same CDR3 is encoded by further DNA sequences in the sample. This chain joins TRBV5-6 and TRBJ2-1, with D unresolved. V lost 3 bases and J lost 6, with 4 bases in between. Germline lookup yields CDR1 SGHDT and CDR2 YYEEEE. The CDR3 is 11 amino acids. CDR3 sequence: CASSSSNEQFF. Written as DNA, the CDR3 is TGTGCCAGCAGCTCAAGCAATGAGCAGTTCTTC.

The chain carries TRBV4-2 and TRBJ2-7, with 9 bases identical to TRBD1. This CDR3 has 15 amino acids. Looked up from germline, CDR1 is LGHNA and CDR2 is YNFKEQ. V gave up 2 bases and J gave up 5 bases; unmatched junction bases: 7. The DNA of the CDR3 is TGTGCCAGCAGCCAACGCGGACAGGGGATCGACGAGCAGTACTTC. This sequence encodes CASSQRGQGIDEQYF.